Below, one T cell receptor (beta chain) is given with its context. This entry comes from a study of blood T cell repertoires in COVID-19. Study at large: From the United States, Italy and Spain came samples of acute and convalescent COVID-19. From T cells, B-cell-depleted T cells, or PBMCs came the material, which was cDNA or gDNA.

Per the original methods: Using reference gene primer amplification, nucleated cell counts were estimated. The table came from immunoSEQ multiplex PCR; TCRdb's copy has only in-frame clones and leaves some out. V and J calls and clone size are as listed in that table; D and trimming were resolved from the DNA. The sample records about 52,000 clones, roughly 91% being singletons. The CDR3 totals 12 residues. Trimming took 2 bases from V and 3 from J, leaving 6 bases between them. Per germline, CDR1 SGHKS and CDR2 YYEKEE (reference sequence). The sequenced material came from peripheral blood. The chain joins TRBV5-5 to TRBJ2-7; D may be TRBD1 (5 bases). The TCR comes from a human donor in a cohort sampled during active COVID-19. The CDR3 is CASSFQGYEQYF. CDR3 bases: TGTGCCAGCAGCTTCCAGGGCTACGAGCAGTACTTC.